This TCR beta chain was identified in a study of Graves' ophthalmopathy and Graves' hyperthyroidism. Beta-chain TCR CDR3 regions were amplified from RNA transcripts. First-round RT-PCR with HTBI primers preceded a second-round multiplex PCR. TCRdb recomputed calls from the multiplex PCR reads with MiXCR, one row per CDR3 protein. Of about 600,000 distinct CDR3 sequences listed, approximately 37% are singletons. The CDR3 has 16 residues. Germline-derived CDR1 and CDR2 are SEHNR and FQNEAQ (reference sequence). Unmatched junction bases numbered 10, after V lost 3 bases and J lost 3 bases. The clonotype was recovered from an adult man with Graves' hyperthyroidism. Sample: peripheral blood or thyroid tissue (not recorded which). The chain is built from TRBV7-9 and TRBJ2-7; 8 bases are shared with TRBD1. CDR3 sequence (DNA): TGTGCCAGCAGCTTCGGGACAGGTGCTGTGGTCTACGAGCAGTACTTC. Its protein product is CASSFGTGAVVYEQYF. The whole variable domain, filled in from reference TRBV7-9 and TRBJ2-7, reads DTGVSQNPRHKITKRGQNVTFRCDPISEHNRLYWYRQTLGQGPEFLTYFQNEAQLEKSRLLSDRFSAERPKGSFSTLEIQRTEQGDSAMYLCASSFGTGAVVYEQYFGPGTRLTVT.